The source of this TCR beta chain is a study of siplizumab effects on memory and regulatory T cells. Study observations and caveats: Proliferating Tregs' suppressive function in siplizumab cultures went unconfirmed.

Per sample, the assay covered 100,000 or so TCR templates. Some clones are missing from TCRdb's copy, which holds only in-frame ones; the method was immunoSEQ multiplex PCR. The sample carries 100,000 or so clones, more than 85% recorded once. The V gene end was trimmed by 4 bases and the J gene end by 7 bases; junction bases not matched to a gene: 6. CDR3 length: 15 amino acids. Germline values: CDR1 LGHNA, CDR2 YSLEER. Concerning this clone: Its cognate antigen is unknown.

This clonotype originated in a human donor in good health. Sequenced material: CD4+ T cells sorted from blood. The J gene is TRBJ1-4, the V gene TRBV4-3; 10 positions match TRBD1. Here the CDR3 reads CASSRTGTGVEKLFF. For the CDR3, the DNA is TGCGCCAGCAGCCGCACCGGGACAGGGGTTGAAAAACTGTTTTTT.